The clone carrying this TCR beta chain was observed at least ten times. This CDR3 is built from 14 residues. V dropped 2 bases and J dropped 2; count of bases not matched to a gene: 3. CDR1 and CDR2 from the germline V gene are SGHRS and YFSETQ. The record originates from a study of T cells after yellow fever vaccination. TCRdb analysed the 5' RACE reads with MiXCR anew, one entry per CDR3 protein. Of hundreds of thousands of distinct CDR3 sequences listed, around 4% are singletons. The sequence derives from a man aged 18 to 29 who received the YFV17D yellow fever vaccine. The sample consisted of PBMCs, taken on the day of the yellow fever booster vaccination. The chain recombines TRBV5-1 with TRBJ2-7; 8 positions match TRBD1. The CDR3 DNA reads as TGCGCCAGCAGCTTCAGGGGGCCAACCTACGAGCAGTACTTC. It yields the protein CASSFRGPTYEQYF.